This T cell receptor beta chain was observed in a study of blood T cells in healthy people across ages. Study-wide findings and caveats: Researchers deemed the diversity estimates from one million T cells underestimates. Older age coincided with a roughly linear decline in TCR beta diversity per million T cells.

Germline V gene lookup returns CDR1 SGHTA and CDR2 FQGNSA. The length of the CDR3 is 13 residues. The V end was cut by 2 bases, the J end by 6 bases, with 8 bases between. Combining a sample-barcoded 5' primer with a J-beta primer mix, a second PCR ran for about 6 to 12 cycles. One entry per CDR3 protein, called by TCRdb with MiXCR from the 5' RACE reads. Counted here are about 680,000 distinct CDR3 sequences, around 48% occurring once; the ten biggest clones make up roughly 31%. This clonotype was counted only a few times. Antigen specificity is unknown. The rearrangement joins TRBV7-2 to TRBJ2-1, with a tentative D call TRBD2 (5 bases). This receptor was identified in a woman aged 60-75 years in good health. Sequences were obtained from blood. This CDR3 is CASSLSAGNEQFF. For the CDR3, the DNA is TGTGCCAGCAGCTTAAGTGCGGGCAATGAGCAGTTCTTC.